This entry concerns a single T cell receptor (beta chain). The antigen remains unidentified. This entry belongs to a study of shared clonotypes between healthy human individuals. General study findings and limits: Naive CD4 clonotypes overlapped across several donors at around 5%.

Data came from immunoSEQ multiplex PCR; TCRdb stores just in-frame clones and leaves some out. The sample lists over 2 million clones; around 90% were seen once. Germline loops: CDR1 KGHSY, CDR2 FQNENV. This CDR3 spans 16 amino acids. V lost 0 bases and J lost 1, with 11 bases in between. The chain joins TRBV16 to TRBJ2-3; the D is unclear. The sequenced sample consisted of naive CD4+ T cells from PBMCs. Subset noted: CD45RA+ positively selected. The TCR sequence derives from a man aged 18 to 30 in good health. Some clones in this sample may be carry-over from other donors' samples. The CDR3 region is CASSQSPTQGTDTQYF. The CDR3, as DNA: TGTGCCAGCAGCCAATCACCCACCCAAGGCACAGATACGCAGTATTTT.